Below, 28 T cell receptor beta chains from the same sample are listed, as sequenced in a study of OX40 agonist ivuxolimab in advanced cancers. This table comes from immunoSEQ multiplex PCR, and its TCRdb copy is limited to in-frame clones, with some not included. The sample lists approximately 130,000 clones, about 93% occurring once. Sequences were derived from CD4+ or CD8+ T cells sorted from blood, sampled in a trial of the OX40 agonist ivuxolimab. These receptors all come from an adult with an advanced solid tumor such as melanoma, head and neck, liver or kidney cancer.

The V and J genes are TRBV21-1 and TRBJ2-1. TRBV21-1 is a documented pseudogene. This CDR3 is built from 15 residues. CDR3 residues: CASSKSGPKYNEQFF. As DNA, the CDR3 is TGTGCCAGCAGCAAATCCGGGCCGAAATACAATGAGCAGTTCTTC.

This sequence joins TRBV20-1 and TRBJ2-7; D is uncertain. This CDR3 region has 11 residues. V lost 8 bases, J lost 2 bases, and 10 bases lay in between. Germline CDR1 reads DFQATT; CDR2 reads SNEGSKA (reference sequence). This CDR3 reads CSLTQTYEQYF. Here the CDR3 DNA reads TGCAGTCTGACACAAACCTACGAGCAGTACTTC.

The rearrangement joins TRBV7-2 to TRBJ2-1; 9 nucleotides align to TRBD1. The CDR3 extends over 15 amino acids. Germline V CDR1 and CDR2: SGHTA, FQGNSA. The trim removed 4 bases at V and 5 bases at J, leaving 6 bases unmatched. CDR3 sequence (DNA): TGTGCCAGCAGCTGGGGGACAGGGACCCACAATGAGCAGTTCTTC. It yields the protein CASSWGTGTHNEQFF. The variable domain in full, completed from reference TRBV7-2 and TRBJ2-1, reads GAGVSQSPSNKVTEKGKDVELRCDPISGHTALYWYRQSLGQGLEFLIYFQGNSAPDKSGLPSDRFSAERTGGSVSTLTIQRTQQEDSAVYLCASSWGTGTHNEQFFGPGTRLTVL.

This rearrangement joins TRBV14 to TRBJ2-7, with 7 bases identical to TRBD1. The CDR3 extends over 16 amino acids. V was pared by 0 bases and J by 3 bases, with 8 bases of the junction left unmatched. Germline-derived CDR1 and CDR2 are SGHDN and FVKESK. The CDR3 nucleotides read TGTGCCAGCAGCCAAGAACAGGGGACCTTCCACTACGAGCAGTACTTC. Encoded protein: CASSQEQGTFHYEQYF.

This clone appeared a single time. The chain employs TRBV6-5 and TRBJ2-2; tentatively, D is TRBD1 (5 bases). The CDR3 has 15 residues. V was cut by 6 bases and J by 6 bases, with 17 bases left in between. In germline, CDR1 is MNHEY, CDR2 SVGAGI. For the CDR3, the DNA is TGTGCCAGCAGGTCAGGGTATTTTAGTTCCGGGGAGCTGTTTTTT. It yields the protein CASRSGYFSSGELFF.

The rearrangement links TRBV5-1 to TRBJ2-2; D possibly corresponds to TRBD1 (6 bases). The germline CDR1 and CDR2 sequences are SGHRS and YFSETQ. Trimming took off 0 bases at V and 5 bases at J, with 17 bases between the two ends. The CDR3 spans 17 residues. CDR3 residues: CASSLVPPQGSTGELFF. CDR3 coding DNA: TGCGCCAGCAGCTTGGTACCTCCACAGGGTTCGACCGGGGAGCTGTTTTTT.

The chain recombines TRBV4-1 with TRBJ2-7; 10 bases map to TRBD2. V shed 2 bases, J shed 2 bases, and the junction held 6 bases outside the gene matches. This CDR3 comprises 16 residues. CDR1 and CDR2 (germline): MGHRA, YSYEKL. The CDR3 reads CASSQPTSGVAYEQYF. The CDR3, as DNA: TGCGCCAGCAGCCAACCTACTAGCGGGGTGGCCTACGAGCAGTACTTC.

The chain recombines TRBV29-1 with TRBJ2-3; 9 bases match TRBD1. There are 14 residues in the CDR3. The germline gives CDR1 SQVTM, CDR2 ANQGSEA. The V and J ends lost 7 bases and 3 bases, in that order; junction bases with no gene match: 8. The CDR3 DNA reads as TGCAGCGCCCAGACAGGGGGGTGGACAGATACGCAGTATTTT. This encodes CSAQTGGWTDTQYF.

This chain uses TRBV7-3 with TRBJ2-7, with unresolved D. Germline V gives CDR1 SGHTA, CDR2 FQGTGA. The CDR3 is 14 residues long. Trimming removed 1 base at V and 0 bases at J, with 7 bases between. The CDR3 region is CASSLSGSSYEQYF. The CDR3 bases are TGTGCCAGCAGCTTAAGCGGTAGCTCCTACGAGCAGTACTTC.

The rearrangement links TRBV6-6 to TRBJ2-1, with TRBD2 identical over 12 bases. This CDR3 is built from 16 residues. V trimming: 6 bases; J trimming: 0 bases; junction bases outside the gene matches: 3. Germline V gene data show CDR1 as MNHNY and CDR2 as SVGAGI (reference sequence). CDR3 residues: CASRGLAGSSYNEQFF. For the CDR3, the DNA is TGTGCCAGCAGAGGACTAGCGGGGAGCTCCTACAATGAGCAGTTCTTC.

This clone was observed a single time. Germline and junction disagree at one end, which may indicate a read error. CDR3 nucleotides: TGTGCCAGCAGTTACGCCGCGGACAGGGCCCGTGGCGAGCAGTACTTC. It yields the protein CASSYAADRARGEQYF. The chain joins TRBV10-3 to TRBJ2-7; TRBD1 matches at 8 bases. Germline CDR1 reads ENHRY; CDR2 reads SYGVKD. The length of the CDR3 is 16 residues.

The chain carries TRBV7-3 and TRBJ2-7, with TRBD1 matching 7 bases. Unmatched junction bases numbered 12, after V lost 5 bases and J lost 5 bases. The CDR3 is 15 amino acids. The germline V gene has CDR1 SGHTA and CDR2 FQGTGA. CDR3 residues: CASSLSRGQLNEQYF. CDR3 coding DNA: TGTGCCAGCAGCCTAAGTAGGGGGCAATTGAACGAGCAGTACTTC. Looking up the rest from reference TRBV7-3 and TRBJ2-7 gives the full variable domain: GAGVSQTPSNKVTEKGKYVELRCDPISGHTALYWYRQSLGQGPEFLIYFQGTGAADDSGLPNDRFFAVRPEGSVSTLKIQRTERGDSAVYLCASSLSRGQLNEQYFGPGTRLTVT.

The rearrangement links TRBV10-3 to TRBJ1-6, with a weak D call TRBD1 (6 bases). The germline V gene has CDR1 ENHRY and CDR2 SYGVKD. Trimming shortened V by 4 bases and J by 9 bases, and 10 bases separated the two germline ends. The CDR3 has 13 residues. CDR3 in DNA: TGTGCCATCAGTGCGGACAGAGGTTCACCCCTCCACTTT. Translation: CAISADRGSPLHF.

J is TRBJ2-3 and V is TRBV28, with 9 nucleotides matching TRBD1. With V trimmed by 4 bases and J by 4 bases, 6 bases remained unmatched. Germline V gene data show CDR1 as MDHEN and CDR2 as SYDVKM. The CDR3 runs 15 residues. This CDR3 is CASSSPTGGADTQYF. The CDR3, as DNA: TGTGCCAGCAGTTCCCCGACAGGGGGGGCAGATACGCAGTATTTT. The whole variable domain, remainder taken from reference TRBV28 and TRBJ2-3, is DVKVTQSSRYLVKRTGEKVFLECVQDMDHENMFWYRQDPGLGLRLIYFSYDVKMKEKGDIPEGYSVSREKKERFSLILESASTNQTSMYLCASSSPTGGADTQYFGPGTRLTVL.

V usage is TRBV6-4 and J usage is TRBJ2-1; 7 positions match TRBD2. The CDR3 sequence is 16 residues long. Germline CDR1 is MRHNA and CDR2 is SNTAGT. The V and J ends lost 3 bases and 8 bases, in that order; junction bases with no gene match: 13. Written as DNA, the CDR3 is TGTGCCAGCAGTGAAGATCCCGAGCGGGATACCCATGAGCAGTTCTTC. Amino acid sequence: CASSEDPERDTHEQFF.

CDR3 region: CASSLLAGGPYEQYF. The CDR3 nucleotides read TGTGCCAGCAGCTTACTAGCGGGGGGCCCCTACGAGCAGTACTTC. The genes are TRBV7-3 and TRBJ2-7; 11 positions match TRBD2. Trimming at V came to 2 bases and at J to 2 bases, leaving 2 bases not matched to a gene. The CDR3 is 15 residues long. CDR1 is SGHTA and CDR2 is FQGTGA in the germline V gene.

This chain connects TRBV7-9 to TRBJ1-6; possibly TRBD1 for D (5 bases). Germline values: CDR1 SEHNR, CDR2 FQNEAQ (reference sequence). V gave up 5 bases and J gave up 7 bases, with 15 bases separating them. This CDR3 spans 15 amino acids. In DNA form, the CDR3 reads TGTGCCAGCAGCCCAACGGCGGGGGTCAATTCACCCCTCCACTTT. Protein: CASSPTAGVNSPLHF. Filled out from reference TRBV7-9 and TRBJ1-6, the complete variable domain reads DTGVSQNPRHKITKRGQNVTFRCDPISEHNRLYWYRQTLGQGPEFLTYFQNEAQLEKSRLLSDRFSAERPKGSFSTLEIQRTEQGDSAMYLCASSPTAGVNSPLHFGNGTRLTVT.

The CDR3: CASATYRGAEAFF. CDR3 in DNA: TGTGCTAGTGCCACGTACAGGGGCGCTGAAGCTTTCTTT. The chain links TRBV12-5 to TRBJ1-1; 7 bases map to TRBD1. The trim removed 7 bases at V and 6 bases at J, leaving 8 bases unmatched. The CDR3 loop spans 13 amino acids. CDR1 and CDR2 from the germline V gene are LGHNT and FRNRAP.

This chain joins TRBV10-3 and TRBJ1-3; a weak D match, TRBD1 (6 bases). This CDR3 spans 17 amino acids. Germline V gene data show CDR1 as ENHRY and CDR2 as SYGVKD. The V end was cut by 7 bases, the J end by 3 bases, with 22 bases between. CDR3 sequence reads: CAIMASTGRLFGNTIYF. The CDR3 nucleotides are TGTGCCATCATGGCTAGTACAGGGAGACTTTTTGGAAACACCATATATTTT.

This sequence joins TRBV18 and TRBJ2-2; maybe TRBD2 (6 bases). The CDR3 consists of 17 residues. Germline CDR1 KGHSH, CDR2 LQKENI. V lost 0 bases, J lost 6 bases, and 17 bases lay in between. As DNA, the CDR3 is TGTGCCAGCTCACCACCTGCCGGGGGACCCGGGGCCGGGGAGCTGTTTTTT. Translated: CASSPPAGGPGAGELFF.

The chain links TRBV10-3 to TRBJ2-7; 11 bases line up with TRBD2. Germline loops: CDR1 ENHRY, CDR2 SYGVKD. CDR3 size: 14 residues. V lost 10 bases to trimming and J lost 5 bases; unmatched junction nucleotides: 10. In DNA, the CDR3 is TGTGCCACCCGGGGGGTAGCGGGAGGGGACGAGCAGTACTTC. Its translation is CATRGVAGGDEQYF.

The rearrangement uses TRBV18 and TRBJ1-3, with a weak D call TRBD1 (6 bases). The germline CDR1 and CDR2 sequences are KGHSH and LQKENI. CDR3 length equals 16 residues. Trimming took 1 base from V and 4 from J, leaving 14 bases between them. The CDR3, as DNA: TGTGCCAGCTCACCACGGCCGGGGGCTACGGGAAACACCATATATTTT. Translating it yields CASSPRPGATGNTIYF. Combining the CDR3 with reference TRBV18 and TRBJ1-3 gives the whole variable domain NAGVMQNPRHLVRRRGQEARLRCSPMKGHSHVYWYRQLPEEGLKFMVYLQKENIIDESGMPKERFSAEFPKEGPSILRIQQVVRGDSAAYFCASSPRPGATGNTIYFGEGSWLTVV.

The V call is TRBV5-1, the J call TRBJ2-5; 15 bases map to TRBD2. CDR1 and CDR2 (germline): SGHRS, YFSETQ. The CDR3 has 17 residues. V lost 4 bases and J lost 5; bases outside the gene matches: 9. The CDR3, as DNA: TGCGCCAGCAGCCGAGGGACTAGCGGGGGGATTGCGGAGACCCAGTACTTC. It codes for CASSRGTSGGIAETQYF.

The rearrangement joins TRBV2 to TRBJ2-3; 14 bases agree with TRBD2. The germline CDR1 and CDR2 sequences are SNHLY and FYNNEI. This CDR3 region has 15 residues. With V trimmed by 6 bases and J by 6 bases, 5 bases remained unmatched. CDR3 region: CASSQTSGRGDTQYF. The DNA for the CDR3 is TGTGCCAGCAGCCAGACTAGCGGGAGGGGGGATACGCAGTATTTT.

V usage is TRBV7-2 and J usage is TRBJ1-5, with a weak D call TRBD1 (5 bases). The CDR3 covers 14 residues. CDR1 is SGHTA, CDR2 FQGNSA, per germline. Deletions cut 4 bases from V and 2 bases from J, with 9 bases between. CDR3 residues: CASSSRVGNQPQHF. The CDR3 coding sequence is TGTGCCAGCAGCTCCAGGGTTGGCAATCAGCCCCAGCATTTT.

The chain uses TRBV19 and TRBJ2-7, with 11 nucleotides matching TRBD2. Germline CDR1 is LNHDA and CDR2 is SQIVND (reference sequence). With V trimmed by 5 bases and J by 3 bases, 3 bases remained unmatched. The CDR3 length is 14 residues. Here the CDR3 reads CASSPGTSGYEQYF. Written as DNA, the CDR3 is TGTGCCAGTAGTCCCGGGACTAGCGGCTACGAGCAGTACTTC.

This rearrangement joins TRBV6-8 to TRBJ1-1, with no clear D. Germline V lookup: CDR1 MNHGY, CDR2 SAAAGT. The length of the CDR3 is 12 residues. The V and J ends lost 6 bases and 0 bases respectively, with 5 bases between them. As DNA, the CDR3 is TGTGCCAGCAGCCGCATGAACACTGAAGCTTTCTTT. Protein sequence: CASSRMNTEAFF.

The chain joins TRBV5-4 to TRBJ1-2, with 9 bases fitting TRBD1. The CDR3 extends over 15 amino acids. The germline gives CDR1 SGHNT, CDR2 YYREEE (reference sequence). V lost 5 bases to trimming and J lost 6 bases; unmatched junction nucleotides: 11. The DNA of the CDR3 is TGTGCCAGCAGTTCCTCCGGGACAGGGATCCATGGCTACACCTTC. Amino acids: CASSSSGTGIHGYTF.